This T cell receptor beta chain was sequenced during a study of response to subunit inactivated influenza vaccine. Study-level results: The authors proposed limited new T cell recruitment per seasonal influenza vaccination.

TCRdb called the RT-PCR reads again in MiXCR, with one record for every CDR3 protein. Of fewer than 200,000 distinct CDR3 sequences listed, around 9% are singletons. The germline gives CDR1 LGHDT, CDR2 YNNKEL (reference sequence). The CDR3 has 13 residues. The ends were cut back, 4 bases at V and 4 bases at J, with 9 bases in the middle. Remarks on this clonotype: Its cognate antigen is unknown.

The rearrangement links TRBV3-1 to TRBJ2-3; no clear D. The receptor was isolated from a man in his forties or fifties who received an inactivated influenza vaccine. Material: non-naive T cells sorted from PBMCs, obtained on the day of vaccination. As DNA, the CDR3 is TGTGCCAGCAGCCGTTTAGGTTCAGATACGCAGTATTTT. This gives the protein CASSRLGSDTQYF.